Listed below are T cell receptor beta chains from one sample, sequenced in a study of T cell responses to AZD1222 COVID-19 vaccine. Assay: immunoSEQ multiplex PCR; the TCRdb copy retains only in-frame clones and omits some. The sample yields 130,000 to 150,000 clones, about nine tenths seen once. Sequenced material: peripheral blood, taken on day 0 of MenACWY control vaccination. These receptors all come from an adult in good health. CDR3s include the opening cysteine and the closing phenylalanine or tryptophan. Fields, in order: J gene, clone size, V gene, D gene, CDR3 protein, CDR3 DNA. The D gene is left open where the match is weak. Size values are once, few and many counts, or a class for expanded clones, and some rows have none.

j_gene: TRBJ2-3; abundance: -; v_gene: TRBV4-1; d_gene: -; CDR3aa: CASSQDYDGATQYF; CDR3nt: TGCGCCAGCAGCCAAGATTACGACGGCGCAACGCAGTATTTT
j_gene: TRBJ2-2; abundance: -; v_gene: TRBV5-6; d_gene: -; CDR3aa: CASSWGLKGGTGELFF; CDR3nt: TGTGCCAGCAGCTGGGGACTCAAGGGCGGCACCGGGGAGCTGTTTTTT
j_gene: TRBJ1-2; abundance: -; v_gene: TRBV7-9; d_gene: -; CDR3aa: CASSLYGPSDYGYTF; CDR3nt: TGTGCCAGCAGCTTATACGGGCCCTCCGACTATGGCTACACCTTC
j_gene: TRBJ1-2; abundance: -; v_gene: TRBV4-2; d_gene: -; CDR3aa: CASSQGGGLGYTF; CDR3nt: TGTGCCAGCAGCCAAGGTGGGGGATTGGGCTACACCTTC
j_gene: TRBJ1-6; abundance: -; v_gene: TRBV7-2; d_gene: -; CDR3aa: CASSLGGVLNSPLHF; CDR3nt: TGTGCCAGCAGCTTAGGCGGGGTTCTGAATTCACCCCTCCACTTT
j_gene: TRBJ1-2; abundance: -; v_gene: TRBV5-6; d_gene: -; CDR3aa: CASSLGQSYGYTF; CDR3nt: TGTGCCAGCAGCTTAGGGCAGAGCTATGGCTACACCTTC
j_gene: TRBJ1-3; abundance: -; v_gene: TRBV7-2; d_gene: TRBD1; CDR3aa: CASSFTGTGYSGNTIYF; CDR3nt: TGTGCCAGCAGCTTTACCGGGACAGGGTACTCTGGAAACACCATATATTTT
j_gene: TRBJ1-1; abundance: -; v_gene: TRBV18; d_gene: -; CDR3aa: CASSPLFGGSGTEAFF; CDR3nt: TGTGCCAGCTCACCTTTATTCGGAGGAAGCGGCACTGAAGCTTTCTTT
j_gene: TRBJ2-7; abundance: -; v_gene: TRBV7-9; d_gene: -; CDR3aa: CASSWFDRSSYEQYF; CDR3nt: TGTGCCAGCAGCTGGTTCGACAGGAGCTCCTACGAGCAGTACTTC
j_gene: TRBJ2-1; abundance: -; v_gene: TRBV19; d_gene: TRBD2; CDR3aa: CASSVRGAVNEQFF; CDR3nt: TGTGCCAGTAGTGTGCGGGGGGCGGTCAATGAGCAGTTCTTC
j_gene: TRBJ1-3; abundance: -; v_gene: TRBV30; d_gene: -; CDR3aa: CAWNPVSGNTIYF; CDR3nt: TGTGCCTGGAACCCAGTATCTGGAAACACCATATATTTT
j_gene: TRBJ1-2; abundance: once; v_gene: TRBV3-1/TRBV3-2; d_gene: -; CDR3aa: CASSQRSEEGYTF; CDR3nt: TGTGCCAGCAGCCAAAGGTCGGAGGAGGGCTACACCTTC
j_gene: TRBJ2-6; abundance: -; v_gene: TRBV11-3; d_gene: -; CDR3aa: CASSAKRGAPGANVLTF; CDR3nt: TGTGCCAGCAGCGCAAAACGGGGCGCTCCTGGGGCCAACGTCCTGACTTTC
j_gene: TRBJ2-1; abundance: -; v_gene: TRBV2; d_gene: TRBD1; CDR3aa: CASSPDRGQHNEQFF; CDR3nt: TGTGCCAGCAGTCCAGACAGGGGGCAACACAATGAGCAGTTCTTC
j_gene: TRBJ2-3; abundance: -; v_gene: TRBV4-3; d_gene: -; CDR3aa: CASSQEKRGSGGVTDTQYF; CDR3nt: TGCGCCAGCAGCCAAGAGAAACGGGGTTCAGGGGGGGTCACAGATACGCAGTATTTT
j_gene: TRBJ1-4; abundance: -; v_gene: TRBV19; d_gene: -; CDR3aa: CASRVEGRYEKLFF; CDR3nt: TGTGCCAGTAGGGTGGAAGGGCGGTATGAAAAACTGTTTTTT
j_gene: TRBJ2-1; abundance: -; v_gene: TRBV2; d_gene: -; CDR3aa: CASRPDYNEQFF; CDR3nt: TGTGCCAGCAGGCCGGACTACAATGAGCAGTTCTTC
j_gene: TRBJ1-5; abundance: -; v_gene: TRBV3-1/TRBV3-2; d_gene: -; CDR3aa: CASSRWGRNQPQHF; CDR3nt: TGTGCCAGCAGCCGGTGGGGCAGAAATCAGCCCCAGCATTTT
j_gene: TRBJ2-2; abundance: few; v_gene: TRBV4-3; d_gene: TRBD1; CDR3aa: CASSQDHGTGKTGELFF; CDR3nt: TGCGCCAGCAGCCAAGATCATGGGACAGGGAAGACCGGGGAGCTGTTTTTT
j_gene: TRBJ2-2; abundance: -; v_gene: TRBV6-2/TRBV6-3; d_gene: -; CDR3aa: CASSYVNTGELFF; CDR3nt: TGTGCCAGCAGTTATGTGAACACCGGGGAGCTGTTTTTT
j_gene: TRBJ1-6; abundance: -; v_gene: TRBV12-3/TRBV12-4; d_gene: -; CDR3aa: CASSPTAAPLHF; CDR3nt: TGTGCCAGCAGTCCGACGGCCGCCCCCCTCCACTTT
j_gene: TRBJ2-2; abundance: -; v_gene: TRBV9; d_gene: TRBD1; CDR3aa: CASSARGLNTGELFF; CDR3nt: TGTGCCAGCAGCGCCAGGGGGCTAAACACCGGGGAGCTGTTTTTT
j_gene: TRBJ1-3; abundance: -; v_gene: TRBV28; d_gene: -; CDR3aa: CASRALLGGGNTIYF; CDR3nt: TGTGCCAGCAGAGCCCTATTGGGGGGCGGAAACACCATATATTTT
j_gene: TRBJ2-4; abundance: -; v_gene: TRBV7-8; d_gene: -; CDR3aa: CASSWAGARNIQYF; CDR3nt: TGTGCCAGCAGCTGGGCAGGGGCTCGGAACATTCAGTACTTC
j_gene: TRBJ2-7; abundance: -; v_gene: TRBV5-1; d_gene: -; CDR3aa: CASSLVVGNEQYF; CDR3nt: TGCGCCAGCAGCTTGGTGGTTGGGAACGAGCAGTACTTC
j_gene: TRBJ1-5; abundance: -; v_gene: TRBV24-1; d_gene: -; CDR3aa: CATSDPGAYSNQPQHF; CDR3nt: TGTGCCACCAGTGACCCGGGCGCCTATAGCAATCAGCCCCAGCATTTT
j_gene: TRBJ2-7; abundance: many; v_gene: TRBV7-6; d_gene: -; CDR3aa: CASSLYPGAYEQYF; CDR3nt: TGTGCCAGCAGCTTATATCCAGGGGCCTACGAGCAGTACTTC
j_gene: TRBJ2-2; abundance: -; v_gene: TRBV19; d_gene: -; CDR3aa: CASSTPTGVGPGELFF; CDR3nt: TGTGCCAGTAGTACTCCCACGGGAGTGGGGCCCGGGGAGCTGTTTTTT
j_gene: TRBJ1-2; abundance: -; v_gene: TRBV5-1; d_gene: -; CDR3aa: CASSYTGQNGYTF; CDR3nt: TGCGCCAGCAGCTACACTGGACAGAACGGCTACACCTTC